This TCR beta chain emerged from a study of neurological immune-mediated disorders. Study results and limitations: Sharing of CDR3 amino acid sequences among expanded clones across subjects was absent, suggesting private repertoires in all groups. The study phylogenetically grouped the repertoires of 18 of 34 multiple sclerosis patients into one related-CDR3 cluster, a possible signature.

Per germline, CDR1 SGHRS and CDR2 YFSETQ. The CDR3 is 16 amino acids. For the unsorted libraries, 2 million PBMCs stored at -80 C served as input. Template-switch 5'RACE cDNA synthesis added a 10-nucleotide unique molecular identifier. TCRdb fed the 5' RACE reads into MiXCR, producing one record per CDR3 protein. The sample has 45,000 to 50,000 distinct CDR3 sequences; roughly 4% are singletons. This clonotype was seen ten or more times. Antigen unknown. One end of the junction does not line up with germline, which may come from a read error. The source material was PBMCs. V is TRBV5-1 and J is TRBJ1-6; 8 bases fit TRBD1. This clonotype was obtained from an older woman with multiple sclerosis. The CDR3 reads CASSTGEQGVISPLNF. As DNA, the CDR3 is TGCGCCAGCAGCACTGGGGAACAGGGGGTAATTTCACCCCTCAACTTT.